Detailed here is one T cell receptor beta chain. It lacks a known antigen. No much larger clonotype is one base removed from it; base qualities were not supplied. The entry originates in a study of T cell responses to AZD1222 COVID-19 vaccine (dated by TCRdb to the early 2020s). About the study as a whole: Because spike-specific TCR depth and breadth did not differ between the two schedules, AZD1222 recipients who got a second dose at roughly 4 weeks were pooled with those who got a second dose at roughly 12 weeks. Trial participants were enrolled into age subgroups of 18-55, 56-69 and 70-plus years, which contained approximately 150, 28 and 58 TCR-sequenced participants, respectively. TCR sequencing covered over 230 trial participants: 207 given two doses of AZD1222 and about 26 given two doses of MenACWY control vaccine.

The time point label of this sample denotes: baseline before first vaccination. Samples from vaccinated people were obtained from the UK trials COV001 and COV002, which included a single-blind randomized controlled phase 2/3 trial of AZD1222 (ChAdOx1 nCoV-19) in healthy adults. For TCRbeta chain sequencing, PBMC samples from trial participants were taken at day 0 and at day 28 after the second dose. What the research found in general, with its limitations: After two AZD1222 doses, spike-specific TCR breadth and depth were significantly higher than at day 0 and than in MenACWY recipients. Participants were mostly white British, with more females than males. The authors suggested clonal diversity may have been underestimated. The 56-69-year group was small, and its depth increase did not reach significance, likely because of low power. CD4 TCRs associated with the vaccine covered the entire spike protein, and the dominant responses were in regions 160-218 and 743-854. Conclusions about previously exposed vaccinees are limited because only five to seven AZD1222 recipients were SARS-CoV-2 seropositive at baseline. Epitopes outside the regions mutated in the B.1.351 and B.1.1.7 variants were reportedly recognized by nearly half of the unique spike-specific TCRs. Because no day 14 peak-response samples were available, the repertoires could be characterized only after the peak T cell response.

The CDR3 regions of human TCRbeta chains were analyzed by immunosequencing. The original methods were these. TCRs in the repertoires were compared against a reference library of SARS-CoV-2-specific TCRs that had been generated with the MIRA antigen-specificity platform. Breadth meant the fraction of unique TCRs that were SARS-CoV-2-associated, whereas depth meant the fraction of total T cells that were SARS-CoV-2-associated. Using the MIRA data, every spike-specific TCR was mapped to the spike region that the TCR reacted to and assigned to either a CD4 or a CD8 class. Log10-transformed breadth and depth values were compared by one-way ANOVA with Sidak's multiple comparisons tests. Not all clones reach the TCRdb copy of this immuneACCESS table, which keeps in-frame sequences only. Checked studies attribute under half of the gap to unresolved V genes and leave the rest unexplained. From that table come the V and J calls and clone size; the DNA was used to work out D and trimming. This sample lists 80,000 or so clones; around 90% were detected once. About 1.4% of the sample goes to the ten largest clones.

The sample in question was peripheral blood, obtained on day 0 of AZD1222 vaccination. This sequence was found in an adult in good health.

The DNA is as follows: TGTGCCAGCAGCCAAGGGACAGGGGGTTCACCCCTCCACTTT. Its translation reads: CASSQGTGGSPLHF. The sequence joins TRBV3-1 (or the pseudogene TRBV3-2) to TRBJ1-6; 10 of the junction bases match TRBD1. The cysteine opens and the phenylalanine closes a CDR3 of 14 amino acids. Kept here is only the CDR3 DNA, which spans 42 bases and is read in frame from base 1. The germline V gene encodes CDR1 LGHDT and CDR2 YNNKEL (reference sequence). V ends up 1 base short and J 9 bases short, with an unmatched junction base count of 0.